These 3 T cell receptor beta chains were sequenced from one sample in a study of cytomegalovirus exposure and HLA in healthy donors. Vbeta (60) and Jbeta (13) primers were used in the PCR. Method: immunoSEQ multiplex PCR; TCRdb's copy keeps in-frame clones and lacks some. The sample shows nearly 200,000 clones, 65% to 85% of them seen only once. Source material: PBMCs. The receptor set was obtained from a boy aged 2 to 10 in good health and CMV-seronegative.

The CDR3 is CASRAGLAGAPYEQYF. CDR3 nucleotides: TGCGCCAGCAGGGCCGGACTAGCGGGGGCCCCCTACGAGCAGTACTTC. V and J are TRBV10-2 and TRBJ2-7, with TRBD2 matching 13 bases. The CDR3 runs to 16 residues. Germline V gives CDR1 WSHSY, CDR2 SAAADI. J lost 2 bases, V lost 6 bases, and 7 bases had no gene match.

The J gene is TRBJ2-3, the V gene TRBV11-2; 8 positions match TRBD2. With 0 bases clipped from V and 4 bases from J, the junction kept 6 bases outside the gene matches. Germline V gives CDR1 SGHAT, CDR2 FQNNGV. The CDR3 sequence is 16 residues long. The CDR3 nucleotides read TGTGCCAGCAGCTTAGACGGGGGGGCCAGCGCAGATACGCAGTATTTT. It specifies CASSLDGGASADTQYF.

The V call is TRBV4-3, the J call TRBJ2-1; maybe TRBD2 (6 bases). CDR3 length equals 17 residues. V lost 0 bases to trimming and J lost 8 bases, with 20 bases between them. From germline, CDR1 is LGHNA and CDR2 YSLEER. The CDR3 coding sequence is TGCGCCAGCAGCCAAGACTGGAGACTAGGAATCTCCGATGAGCAGTTCTTC. Encoded protein: CASSQDWRLGISDEQFF.